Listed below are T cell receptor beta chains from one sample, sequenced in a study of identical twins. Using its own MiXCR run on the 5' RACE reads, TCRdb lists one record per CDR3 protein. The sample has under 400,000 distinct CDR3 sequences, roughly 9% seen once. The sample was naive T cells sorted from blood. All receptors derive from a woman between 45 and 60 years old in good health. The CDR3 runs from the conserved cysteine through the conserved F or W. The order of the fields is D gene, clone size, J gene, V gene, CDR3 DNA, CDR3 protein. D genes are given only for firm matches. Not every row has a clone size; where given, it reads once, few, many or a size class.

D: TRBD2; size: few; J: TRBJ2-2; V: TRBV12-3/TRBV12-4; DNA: TGTGCCAGCAGTTTACCGGGACTAGCGGGAACCCACGGGGAGCTGTTTTTT; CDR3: CASSLPGLAGTHGELFF
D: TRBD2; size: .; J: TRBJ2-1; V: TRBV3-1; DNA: TGTGCCAGCAGCCAAGATCCCATGACTAGCGTCAATGAGCAGTTCTTC; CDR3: CASSQDPMTSVNEQFF
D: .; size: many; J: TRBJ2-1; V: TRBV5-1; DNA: TGCGCCAGCAGCACGGGACTCAACAATGAGCAGTTCTTC; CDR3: CASSTGLNNEQFF
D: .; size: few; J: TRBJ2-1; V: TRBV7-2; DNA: TGTGCCAGCAGCTTACGGAGACCCAGCTCCTACAATGAGCAGTTCTTC; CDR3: CASSLRRPSSYNEQFF
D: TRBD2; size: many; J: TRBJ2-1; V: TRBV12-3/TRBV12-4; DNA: TGTGCCAGCAGTTTTCTCCTCCGGAGCGGGAGGGCGGTCGATGAGCAGTTCTTC; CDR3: CASSFLLRSGRAVDEQFF
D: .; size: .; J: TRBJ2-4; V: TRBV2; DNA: TGTGCCAGCAAATCCCCCTCACAAGAAAACATTCAGTACTTC; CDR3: CASKSPSQENIQYF
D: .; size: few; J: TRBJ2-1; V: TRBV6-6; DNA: TGTGCCAGCAGTTACTCGAGCTCCTACAATGAGCAGTTCTTC; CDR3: CASSYSSSYNEQFF
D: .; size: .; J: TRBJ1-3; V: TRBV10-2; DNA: TGCGCCACCCGGTCCCACTCTGGAAACACCATATATTTT; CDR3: CATRSHSGNTIYF
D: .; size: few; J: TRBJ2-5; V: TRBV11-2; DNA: TGTGCCAGCAGCCCCCCGCACCAACAAGAGACCCAGTACTTC; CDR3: CASSPPHQQETQYF
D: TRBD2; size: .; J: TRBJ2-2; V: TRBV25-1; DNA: TGTGCCAGCAGTGATCCAAGCGGGGACCACGGGGAGCTGTTTTTT; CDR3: CASSDPSGDHGELFF